This T cell receptor (beta chain) was retrieved from a study of T cell repertoires in cytomegalovirus infection. The wider study: Signatures in public TCR beta sequences pointed to both CMV infection and matching HLA type. The study, taken as a whole, reports: Summed frequency of shared TCR beta families picked out CMV carriers who also had the relevant HLA. The ex vivo response showed dominance by HLA-C-restricted CMV-specific TCR beta clonotypes.

In this sample, this clonotype turned up many times. Its antigen remains unknown. TCRdb reprocessed the reads via MiXCR and lists one record per CDR3 protein. The sample carries a few hundred thousand distinct CDR3 sequences, 15% to 20% recorded once. Trimming cost V 6 bases and J 3 bases; bases outside gene matches: 14. This CDR3 spans 16 amino acids. Per germline, CDR1 SQVTM and CDR2 ANQGSEA. Input material: CD8+ T cells from PBMCs. The V call is TRBV29-1, the J call TRBJ2-1; 7 bases line up with TRBD1. The sequence came from a human donor in good health (CMV status not recorded). Some clones in this sample may be carry-over from other donors' samples. The CDR3: CSVTGTDEGHYNEQFF. The CDR3, as DNA: TGCAGCGTCACAGGGACAGACGAAGGTCACTACAATGAGCAGTTCTTC.